These 27 T cell receptor beta chains share one sample of origin, sequenced in a study of identical twins' blood T cells. One entry per CDR3 protein, called by TCRdb with MiXCR from the 5' RACE reads. The table lists fewer than 450,000 distinct CDR3 sequences, under 30% of them singletons, with 5.5% to 7% in the top ten. Source material: PBMCs. The receptors come from a woman aged 18 to 55 in good health.

This clonotype was seen a few times. The chain couples TRBV12-3 or TRBV12-4 to TRBJ2-7, with D tentatively TRBD1 (5 bases). The CDR3 runs to 12 residues. The ends were cut back, 1 base at V and 6 bases at J, with 7 bases in the middle. CDR3 nucleotides: TGTGCCAGCAGTTTAGGACAGATCGAGCAGTACTTC. Translated: CASSLGQIEQYF.

This clonotype was seen only a few times. The V and J genes are TRBV3-1 and TRBJ1-1; 8 nucleotides line up with TRBD1. Germline assignment: CDR1 LGHDT and CDR2 YNNKEL (reference sequence). This CDR3 is 15 amino acids long. J was trimmed by 4 bases and V by 4 bases; bases with no gene match: 8. CDR3 coding DNA: TGTGCCAGCAGCCCCCGGACAGGGAGGGTCACTGAAGCTTTCTTT. This sequence encodes CASSPRTGRVTEAFF.

This clonotype was counted only a few times. The chain has TRBV30 and TRBJ1-1, with D unclear. CDR1 and CDR2 (germline): GTSNPN, SVGIG (reference sequence). This CDR3 comprises 14 residues. V was cut by 0 bases and J by 2 bases, with 10 bases left in between. Here the CDR3 reads CAWSVKQTNTEAFF. DNA for the CDR3: TGTGCCTGGAGTGTTAAGCAGACCAACACTGAAGCTTTCTTT.

In its sample, this clonotype was seen a few times. The V gene is TRBV20-1, the J gene TRBJ1-3; no clear D gene. Germline lookup yields CDR1 DFQATT and CDR2 SNEGSKA (reference sequence). V gave up 1 base and J gave up 0 bases, with 7 bases separating them. There are 14 residues in the CDR3. CDR3 DNA sequence: TGCAGTGCTAGAGTTCTCGGCTCTGGAAACACCATATATTTT. Protein product: CSARVLGSGNTIYF.

This clonotype was detected only once. The junction departs from germline at one end; a sequencing error may be responsible. CDR3 DNA sequence: TGTGCCAGCAGCTTATTTGACGGGGGTGAGCGGTACTTC. This codes for CASSLFDGGERYF. This chain uses TRBV7-3 with TRBJ2-7; D is perhaps TRBD2 (6 bases). Germline loops: CDR1 SGHTA, CDR2 FQGTGA. This CDR3 spans 13 amino acids.

Points on this clonotype: The junction shows a germline mismatch at one end, possibly a read error. The V gene is TRBV20-1, the J gene TRBJ1-3, with D uncertain. The germline CDR1 and CDR2 sequences are DFQATT and SNEGSKA (reference sequence). CDR3 length: 13 residues. In DNA form, the CDR3 reads TGCAGTGCTAGAACCCCAAACCAAAACACCGTATATTTT. It yields the protein CSARTPNQNTVYF.

The chain carries TRBV29-1 and TRBJ2-5; possible D gene TRBD1, 5 bases. The CDR3 length is 13 residues. Trimming took 5 bases from V and 4 from J, leaving 14 bases between them. Germline V CDR1 and CDR2: SQVTM, ANQGSEA. The CDR3 protein is CSVQGTSRETQYF. In DNA form, the CDR3 reads TGCAGCGTTCAGGGCACCTCCAGAGAGACCCAGTACTTC.

The V and J genes are TRBV10-3 and TRBJ2-1, with 8 bases fitting TRBD2. Germline CDR1 reads ENHRY; CDR2 reads SYGVKD. CDR3 length: 16 amino acids. The trim removed 5 bases at V and 8 bases at J, leaving 14 bases unmatched. The CDR3 DNA follows: TGTGCCATCAGTACTAGCGGATCTTCCCCGGGGGATGAGCAGTTCTTC. Protein sequence: CAISTSGSSPGDEQFF.

This clonotype was picked up one time. A clone one base away is much larger, so this may be a read error. This chain connects TRBV6-6 to TRBJ1-1, with a possible D match to TRBD1 (5 bases). CDR1 MNHNY and CDR2 SVGAGI come from the germline V gene (reference sequence). This CDR3 has 16 amino acids. V lost 5 bases and J lost 4, with 20 bases in between. The CDR3 loop reads CASSKGAPRVTTEAFF. The CDR3 coding sequence is TGTGCCAGCAGTAAAGGGGCCCCAAGGGTGACCACTGAAGCTTTCTTT.

CDR3 bases: TGCGCCAGCAGTTCCGGACAAGGTCACCACGAGCAGTACTTC. This gives the protein CASSSGQGHHEQYF. V usage is TRBV5-1 and J usage is TRBJ2-7; D is perhaps TRBD1 (5 bases). CDR3 size: 14 residues. Trimming shortened V by 5 bases and J by 5 bases, and 17 bases separated the two germline ends. Germline CDR1 and CDR2: SGHRS and YFSETQ.

This clonotype appeared many times. V gene TRBV12-3 or TRBV12-4 combines with J gene TRBJ2-1; TRBD1 might be the D (5 bases). The CDR3 spans 14 residues. The germline V and J ends were trimmed by 4 bases and 3 bases, with 10 bases remaining between them. The CDR3: CASSSGPIYNEQFF. The CDR3 DNA reads TGTGCCAGCAGTTCAGGGCCTATCTACAATGAGCAGTTCTTC.

A word on this clonotype: It may be a read error: a sequence one base away is much more abundant. The chain employs TRBV21-1 and TRBJ1-6. TRBV21-1 counts as a pseudogene. The CDR3 is 14 residues long. The CDR3 is CASSKVRRNSPLHF. The CDR3 nucleotides are TGTGCCAGCAGCAAAGTGCGGAGAAATTCACCCCTCCACTTT.

V gene TRBV5-1 combines with J gene TRBJ2-2; D unclear. Trimming shortened V by 4 bases and J by 0 bases, and 10 bases separated the two germline ends. The CDR3 loop spans 15 amino acids. Per the germline V gene, CDR1 is SGHRS and CDR2 is YFSETQ. The CDR3 reads CASSTFYSNTGELFF. As DNA, the CDR3 is TGCGCCAGCAGCACCTTCTACTCGAACACCGGGGAGCTGTTTTTT.

This clonotype has a handful of counts. A read error may account for a junction end that differs from germline. The rearrangement links TRBV7-2 to TRBJ2-1; 7 bases match TRBD2. CDR3 length: 15 residues. Germline V gene data show CDR1 as SGHTA and CDR2 as FQGNSA. The CDR3 loop is CASSFGLAEYNERFF. CDR3 sequence (DNA): TGTGCCAGCAGCTTCGGGCTAGCGGAATACAATGAGCGGTTCTTC.

The chain carries TRBV20-1 and TRBJ1-1; D is ambiguous. Trimming pared 0 bases from V and 1 base from J, leaving 15 bases between. CDR1 is DFQATT, CDR2 SNEGSKA, per germline (reference sequence). The CDR3 is 16 residues long. The DNA for the CDR3 is TGCAGTGCTAGAGATCGTGGCGGCACGACGAACACTGAAGCTTTCTTT. Its protein is CSARDRGGTTNTEAFF.

This chain uses TRBV3-1 with TRBJ2-1; 9 bases match TRBD1. The V gene end was trimmed by 5 bases and the J gene end by 7 bases; junction bases not matched to a gene: 6. CDR1 and CDR2 from the germline V gene are LGHDT and YNNKEL (reference sequence). The CDR3 length is 14 residues. The CDR3 protein is CASSGDRGLNEQFF. The CDR3, as DNA: TGTGCCAGCAGCGGAGACAGGGGGTTGAATGAGCAGTTCTTC.

Details on this clonotype: An end of the junction does not agree with germline; a read error may underlie this. The CDR3 nucleotides are TGTACCAGCAGCTCCGCATATGGGTCGGAAGCTTTCTTT. Translation gives CTSSSAYGSEAFF. The chain carries TRBV11-2 and TRBJ1-1; no clear D. From germline, CDR1 is SGHAT and CDR2 FQNNGV. The CDR3 contains 13 residues. Full variable domain (outside the CDR3, taken from reference TRBV11-2 and TRBJ1-1): EAGVAQSPRYKIIEKRQSVAFWCNPISGHATLYWYQQILGQGPKLLIQFQNNGVVDDSQLPKDRFSAERLKGVDSTLKIQPAKLEDSAVYLCTSSSAYGSEAFFGQGTRLTVV.

This clonotype was seen ten or more times. The chain employs TRBV29-1 and TRBJ1-3; 7 positions agree with TRBD1. Germline V gene data show CDR1 as SQVTM and CDR2 as ANQGSEA. CDR3 length: 15 amino acids. The ends lost 3 bases at V and 2 bases at J; junction bases unmatched: 7. CDR3 in DNA: TGCAGCGTTGACATCGGCAGGGGGACTGGAAACACCATATATTTT. Protein: CSVDIGRGTGNTIYF. Using reference TRBV29-1 and TRBJ1-3 for the parts outside the CDR3, the full variable domain is SAVISQKPSRDICQRGTSLTIQCQVDSQVTMMFWYRQQPGQSLTLIATANQGSEATYESGFVIDKFPISRPNLTFSTLTVSNMSPEDSSIYLCSVDIGRGTGNTIYFGEGSWLTVV.

This clonotype was seen a few times. The CDR3 is CASSYSTSMGAAEAFF. The CDR3 region has the DNA TGTGCCAGCAGTTACTCGACATCAATGGGGGCCGCTGAAGCTTTCTTT. This chain links TRBV6-2 or TRBV6-3 with TRBJ1-1, with a tentative D call TRBD1 (6 bases). Germline V gene sequence: CDR1 MNHEY, CDR2 SVGEGT. V lost 0 bases to trimming and J lost 6 bases, with 17 bases between them. This CDR3 is 16 amino acids long.

The genes are TRBV20-1 and TRBJ1-5; 10 positions agree with TRBD1. CDR1 and CDR2 from the germline V gene are DFQATT and SNEGSKA (reference sequence). The trim removed 3 bases at V and 5 bases at J, leaving 4 bases unmatched. This CDR3 is 14 amino acids long. CDR3 region: CSASVGQGDQPQHF. As DNA, the CDR3 is TGCAGTGCTAGTGTCGGACAGGGGGATCAGCCCCAGCATTTT.

The chain couples TRBV3-1 to TRBJ1-1; no clear D gene. The V and J ends lost 1 base and 7 bases respectively, with 10 bases between them. The CDR3 is 13 amino acids. From germline, CDR1 is LGHDT and CDR2 YNNKEL (reference sequence). DNA of the CDR3: TGTGCCAGCAGCCAAGGAGGGATGGGTGAAGCTTTCTTT. Translated: CASSQGGMGEAFF.

This chain uses TRBV7-8 with TRBJ2-3; 14 bases match TRBD2. Per the germline V gene, CDR1 is SGHVS and CDR2 is FQNEAQ. V trimming: 5 bases; J trimming: 8 bases; junction bases outside the gene matches: 9. The CDR3 totals 16 residues. The CDR3 nucleotides are TGTGCCAGCAGCCCGGGACTAGCGGGGGCCGGGGGTACGCAGTATTTT. Translating it yields CASSPGLAGAGGTQYF.

Concerning this clonotype itself: Relative to the germline gene, one junction end is altered; a read error may explain this. The CDR3 DNA follows: TGCAGTGCTAGCCAGGGGGCATTCGAAAAACCGTTTTTT. Translation gives CSASQGAFEKPFF. The genes are TRBV20-1 and TRBJ1-4, with 8 bases identical to TRBD1. Germline-derived CDR1 and CDR2 are DFQATT and SNEGSKA (reference sequence). The CDR3 has 13 amino acids.

The rearrangement uses TRBV20-1 and TRBJ1-2; unclear D gene. Germline CDR1 and CDR2: DFQATT and SNEGSKA (reference sequence). V lost 7 bases, J lost 4 bases, and 13 bases lay in between. The CDR3 has 12 residues. The CDR3 DNA follows: TGCAGTGTACCGGGAATGACCTATGGCTACACCTTC. Its protein product is CSVPGMTYGYTF.

The chain links TRBV2 to TRBJ1-3; possibly TRBD1 for D (6 bases). Germline lookup yields CDR1 SNHLY and CDR2 FYNNEI. The germline V and J ends were trimmed by 6 bases and 3 bases, with 12 bases remaining between them. There are 14 residues in the CDR3. CDR3 in DNA: TGTGCCAGCAGGGGGGCCTACTATGGAAACACCATATATTTT. Translated, it gives CASRGAYYGNTIYF.

This clonotype has ten or more counts. The chain joins TRBV29-1 to TRBJ2-7, with D tentatively TRBD2 (6 bases). CDR3 size: 11 residues. CDR1 and CDR2 from the germline V gene are SQVTM and ANQGSEA. V shed 4 bases and J shed 3 bases, with 7 bases lying between them. In DNA form, the CDR3 reads TGCAGCGTTGGGGGAGGCTACGAGCAGTACTTC. Protein sequence: CSVGGGYEQYF.

The rearrangement joins TRBV25-1 to TRBJ1-2; D gene unclear. The germline V gene encodes CDR1 MGHDK and CDR2 SYGVNS. V shed 3 bases and J shed 2 bases, with 16 bases lying between them. CDR3 length: 16 residues. CDR3 in DNA: TGTGCCAGCAGTGACGATAGAACAGATCCCAACTATGGCTACACCTTC. Its translation: CASSDDRTDPNYGYTF.